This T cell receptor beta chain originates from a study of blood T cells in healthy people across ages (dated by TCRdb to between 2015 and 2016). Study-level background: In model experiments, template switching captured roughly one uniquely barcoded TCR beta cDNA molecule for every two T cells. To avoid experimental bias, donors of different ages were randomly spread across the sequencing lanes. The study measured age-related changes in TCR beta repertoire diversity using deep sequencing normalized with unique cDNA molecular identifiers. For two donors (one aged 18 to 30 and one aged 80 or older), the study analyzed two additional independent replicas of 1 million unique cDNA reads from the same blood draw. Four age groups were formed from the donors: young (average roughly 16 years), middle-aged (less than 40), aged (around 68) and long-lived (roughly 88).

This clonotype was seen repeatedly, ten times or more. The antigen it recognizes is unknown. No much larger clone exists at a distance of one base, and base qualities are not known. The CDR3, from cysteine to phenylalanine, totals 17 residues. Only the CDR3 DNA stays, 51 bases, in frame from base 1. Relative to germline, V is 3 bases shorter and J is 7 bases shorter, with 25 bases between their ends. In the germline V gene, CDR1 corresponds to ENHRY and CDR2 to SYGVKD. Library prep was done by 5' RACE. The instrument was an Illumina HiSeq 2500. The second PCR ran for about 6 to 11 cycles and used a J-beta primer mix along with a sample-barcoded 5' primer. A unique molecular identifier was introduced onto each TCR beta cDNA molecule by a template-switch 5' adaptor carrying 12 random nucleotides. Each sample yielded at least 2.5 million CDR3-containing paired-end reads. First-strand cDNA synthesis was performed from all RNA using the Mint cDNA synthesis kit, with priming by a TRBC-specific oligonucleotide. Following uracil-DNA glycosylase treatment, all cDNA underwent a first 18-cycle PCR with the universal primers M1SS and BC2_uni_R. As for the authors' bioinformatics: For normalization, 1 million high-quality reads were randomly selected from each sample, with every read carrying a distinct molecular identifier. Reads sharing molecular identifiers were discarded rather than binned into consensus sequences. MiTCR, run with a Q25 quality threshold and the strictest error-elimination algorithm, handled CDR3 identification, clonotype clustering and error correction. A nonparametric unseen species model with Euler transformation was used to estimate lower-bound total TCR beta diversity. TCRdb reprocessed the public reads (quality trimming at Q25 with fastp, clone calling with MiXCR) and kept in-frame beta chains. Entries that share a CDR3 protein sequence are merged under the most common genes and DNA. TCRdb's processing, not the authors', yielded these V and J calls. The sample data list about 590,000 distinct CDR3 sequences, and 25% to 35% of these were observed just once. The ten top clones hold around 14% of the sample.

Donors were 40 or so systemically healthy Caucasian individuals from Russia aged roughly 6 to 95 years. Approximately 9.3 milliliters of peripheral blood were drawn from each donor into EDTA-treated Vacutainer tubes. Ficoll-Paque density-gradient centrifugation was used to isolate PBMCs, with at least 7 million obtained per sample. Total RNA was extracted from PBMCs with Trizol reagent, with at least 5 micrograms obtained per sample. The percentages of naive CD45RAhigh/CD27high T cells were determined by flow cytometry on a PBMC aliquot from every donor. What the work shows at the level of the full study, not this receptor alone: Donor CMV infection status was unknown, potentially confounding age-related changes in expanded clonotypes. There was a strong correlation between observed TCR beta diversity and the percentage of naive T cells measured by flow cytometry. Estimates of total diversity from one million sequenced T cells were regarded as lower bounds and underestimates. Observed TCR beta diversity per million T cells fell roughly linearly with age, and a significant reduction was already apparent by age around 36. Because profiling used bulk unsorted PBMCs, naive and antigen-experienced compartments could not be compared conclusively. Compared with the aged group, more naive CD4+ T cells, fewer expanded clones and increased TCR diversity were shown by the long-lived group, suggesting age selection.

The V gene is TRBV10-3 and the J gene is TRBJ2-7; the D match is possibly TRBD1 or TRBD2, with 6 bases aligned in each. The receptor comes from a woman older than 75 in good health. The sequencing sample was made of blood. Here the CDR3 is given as CAISDTDPTGGRGEQYF. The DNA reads TGTGCCATCAGTGATACCGACCCGACAGGAGGGCGCGGGGAGCAGTACTTC.